This TCR beta chain derives from a study of cytomegalovirus exposure and HLA in healthy donors. Study context: The Caucasian-associated ancestry cluster held more than 80% of a few hundred genotyped donors. The study, taken as a whole, reports: The classifier reportedly diagnosed cytomegalovirus status with high sensitivity and specificity.

Both 60 Vbeta primers and 13 Jbeta primers went into the PCR. TCRdb's copy holds only in-frame clones and misses some; the assay was immunoSEQ multiplex PCR. This sample's table has about 210,000 clones. In the case of this clone: The antigen remains unidentified.

This receptor was obtained from a woman in her 30s in good health and CMV-seropositive. Sequencing used PBMCs.

The CDR3 region is CASRDLAAAYYEQYF. The CDR3 nucleotides read TGTGCCAGCAGAGACCTAGCTGCAGCTTACTACGAGCAGTACTTC. This chain links TRBV6-5 with TRBJ2-7; TRBD2 is a possible D gene (5 bases). There are 15 residues in the CDR3. V lost 6 bases, J lost 3 bases, and 18 bases lay in between. Germline V gene data show CDR1 as MNHEY and CDR2 as SVGAGI.